This record concerns one T cell receptor beta chain sequence. A read error may produce the germline difference seen at one junction end. Individual cDNA molecules were tagged with unique molecular identifiers, the study reported. TCRdb itself ran the 5' RACE reads through MiXCR, one entry per CDR3 protein. The sample yields about 36,000 distinct CDR3 sequences, roughly 5.4% seen once. This record comes from a study of early T cells in non-severe SARS-CoV-2 infection. Study-wide context: Investigators sequenced bulk RNA drawn from unsorted whole blood, and chains remained unpaired.

This CDR3 has 14 amino acids. Germline loops: CDR1 SSHAT, CDR2 FNYEAQ (reference sequence). The sequenced sample consisted of whole blood. This receptor was taken from an adult who was a healthcare worker with PCR-confirmed SARS-CoV-2 infection or an uninfected control (not recorded which). The V gene is TRBV7-7, the J gene TRBJ1-5, with D possibly matching TRBD1 (6 bases). The DNA of the CDR3 is TGTGCTAGCAGCCACAACAGGGTCCATCAGCCCCAGCATTTT. It translates to CASSHNRVHQPQHF.